This T cell receptor beta chain was sequenced for a study of blood T cell repertoires in COVID-19. About the study: Spain, Italy and the United States supplied samples that represented acute and convalescent COVID-19. PBMCs, B-cell-depleted T cells, or T cells provided the cDNA or gDNA that made up the material.

Patients from Seattle were sampled longitudinally, starting during active infection. As handled by the study authors: Amplifying reference gene primers gave estimates of nucleated cell counts. Assay: immunoSEQ multiplex PCR; the TCRdb copy retains only in-frame clones and omits some. V, J and clone size are taken as reported in that table, and D and trimming were inferred from the DNA itself. The sample lists 200,000 to 300,000 clones, roughly 88% occurring once. J was trimmed by 0 bases and V by 6 bases; bases with no gene match: 4. CDR3 length: 15 amino acids. Germline V gene data show CDR1 as SGHTA and CDR2 as FQGTGA.

The clonotype comes from a woman older than 75 with COVID-19, enrolled during active disease. The rearrangement joins TRBV7-3 to TRBJ2-1; 8 positions match TRBD1. Sequenced input: peripheral blood. CDR3 in DNA: TGTGCCAGCAGTCCTACAGGGGGCTCCTACAATGAGCAGTTCTTC. Encoded protein: CASSPTGGSYNEQFF. Looking up the rest from reference TRBV7-3 and TRBJ2-1 gives the full variable domain: GAGVSQTPSNKVTEKGKYVELRCDPISGHTALYWYRQSLGQGPEFLIYFQGTGAADDSGLPNDRFFAVRPEGSVSTLKIQRTERGDSAVYLCASSPTGGSYNEQFFGPGTRLTVL.